The 29 T cell receptor beta chains below come from one sample, sequenced in a study of blood T cells in healthy people across ages. Together with a sample-barcoded 5' primer, a J-beta primer mix was included in a second PCR lasting roughly 6 to 12 cycles. MiXCR, run by TCRdb on the 5' RACE reads, gives a single entry per CDR3 protein. The data show more than 900,000 distinct CDR3 sequences, just under 30% seen once. The same data also contributed to another study, on T cells of mothers and their children.

The specimen sequenced was blood. The origin of the receptors is a woman aged 40 to 50 in good health.

This chain uses TRBV3-1 with TRBJ2-2; no reliable D call. Germline V gene data show CDR1 as LGHDT and CDR2 as YNNKEL (reference sequence). This CDR3 contains 12 residues. With 4 bases removed from V and 6 bases from J, the gap between germline ends came to 6 bases. For the CDR3, the DNA is TGTGCCAGCAGCCCCCGTCCCGGGGAGCTGTTTTTT. As protein: CASSPRPGELFF.

With regard to this clonotype: A clone one base away is much larger, so this may be a read error. The V and J genes are TRBV5-6 and TRBJ2-1; 7 bases map to TRBD2. The trim removed 2 bases at V and 4 bases at J, leaving 9 bases unmatched. CDR3 size: 16 residues. Germline V lookup: CDR1 SGHDT, CDR2 YYEEEE. The CDR3 sequence: CASSFLGASGYNEQFF. CDR3 nucleotides: TGTGCCAGCAGCTTTCTCGGGGCTAGCGGATACAATGAGCAGTTCTTC. Together with reference TRBV5-6 and TRBJ2-1, the CDR3 gives the full variable domain: DAGVTQSPTHLIKTRGQQVTLRCSPKSGHDTVSWYQQALGQGPQFIFQYYEEEERQRGNFPDRFSGHQFPNYSSELNVNALLLGDSALYLCASSFLGASGYNEQFFGPGTRLTVL.

The sample holds a few counts of this clonotype. The gene calls are TRBV12-3 or TRBV12-4 and TRBJ1-5, with D possibly TRBD1 on 5 matching bases. V lost 7 bases to trimming and J lost 7 bases, with 17 bases between them. CDR3 length equals 14 residues. CDR3 nucleotides: TGTGCCAGCACCAGGTGGGGGGTGGAACAGCCCCAGCATTTT. Translating gives CASTRWGVEQPQHF.

This clonotype was observed a few times. This CDR3 is CSVAQGLNQPQHF. Here the CDR3 DNA reads TGCAGCGTTGCACAGGGCCTCAATCAGCCCCAGCATTTT. The rearrangement links TRBV29-1 to TRBJ1-5; tentative D call: TRBD1 (6 bases). This CDR3 spans 13 amino acids. The germline V gene encodes CDR1 SQVTM and CDR2 ANQGSEA. Trimming removed 4 bases from V and 3 bases from J, with 10 bases in between.

The chain carries TRBV5-1 and TRBJ1-2; D gene uncertain. CDR1 and CDR2 from the germline V gene are SGHRS and YFSETQ. This CDR3 has 16 amino acids. V shed 1 base and J shed 0 bases, with 13 bases lying between them. The CDR3 DNA reads as TGCGCCAGCAGCTTGACGGACGGATATGCTAACTATGGCTACACCTTC. It specifies CASSLTDGYANYGYTF.

The sample holds many counts of this clonotype. The chain is built from TRBV4-2 and TRBJ2-5; D is undetermined. This CDR3 spans 13 amino acids. From germline, CDR1 is LGHNA and CDR2 YNFKEQ. V was clipped by 0 bases and J by 5 bases, with 7 bases between them. The CDR3 bases are TGTGCCAGCAGCCAAGATGGGGATGAGACCCAGTACTTC. It is translated as CASSQDGDETQYF.

A few counts support this clonotype. The V gene is TRBV11-3, the J gene TRBJ1-2, with D unresolved. The germline gives CDR1 SGHNT, CDR2 YENEEA. The CDR3 spans 14 residues. The germline V and J ends were trimmed by 4 bases and 7 bases, with 16 bases remaining between them. The CDR3 DNA reads TGTGCCAGCAGCTCGATAGTCCCCTCCGGTGGCTACACCTTC. Amino acids: CASSSIVPSGGYTF. Based on the CDR3 plus reference TRBV11-3 and TRBJ1-2, the full variable domain is EAGVVQSPRYKIIEKKQPVAFWCNPISGHNTLYWYLQNLGQGPELLIRYENEEAVDDSQLPKDRFSAERLKGVDSTLKIQPAELGDSAVYLCASSSIVPSGGYTFGSGTRLTVV.

This clonotype was recorded many times. V gene TRBV29-1 combines with J gene TRBJ2-3; 12 nucleotides match TRBD1. Trimming took 7 bases from V and 4 from J; bases not matched to a gene: 9. The CDR3 runs 15 residues. Germline CDR1 reads SQVTM; CDR2 reads ANQGSEA. DNA for the CDR3: TGCAGCGCCCGGACCGGGACAGGGGGCCCAGATACGCAGTATTTT. This codes for CSARTGTGGPDTQYF.

There are many counts of this clonotype. J is TRBJ1-2 and V is TRBV20-1; D is possibly TRBD1 (6 bases). Trimming stripped 6 bases from V and 4 bases from J, with 15 bases between. The CDR3 covers 13 residues. In germline, CDR1 is DFQATT, CDR2 SNEGSKA (reference sequence). CDR3 in amino acids: CSANSKGVYGYTF. The CDR3 DNA reads TGCAGTGCCAATAGCAAGGGGGTCTATGGCTACACCTTC.

This clonotype was recorded many times. V usage is TRBV7-9 and J usage is TRBJ2-4; perhaps TRBD1 as D (5 bases). Germline V gene sequence: CDR1 SEHNR, CDR2 FQNEAQ (reference sequence). This CDR3 has 12 residues. The V gene lost 7 bases and the J gene lost 9 bases, with 13 bases spanning the gap. The DNA of the CDR3 is TGTGCCAGCACCCCAGGGAACGGCATTCAGTACTTC. Translation gives CASTPGNGIQYF.

In the case of this clonotype: It may be a read error: a sequence one base away is much more abundant. The chain links TRBV9 to TRBJ2-4; D may be TRBD1 or TRBD2 (5 bases each). The CDR3 has 15 residues. Germline CDR1 SGDLS, CDR2 YYNGEE. Trimming cost V 0 bases and J 13 bases, with 20 bases left between them. The CDR3: CASSVAYGGQEIQYF. CDR3 nucleotide sequence: TGTGCCAGCAGCGTAGCTTATGGGGGTCAAGAGATCCAGTACTTC.

This clonotype was detected only a few times. The chain is built from TRBV2 and TRBJ1-5; D is perhaps TRBD1 (5 bases). V lost 7 bases, J lost 2 bases, and 15 bases lay in between. CDR1 is SNHLY, CDR2 FYNNEI, per germline. The CDR3 length is 15 residues. CDR3 amino acids: CASTREEVGNQPQHF. Here the CDR3 DNA reads TGTGCCAGCACCAGGGAGGAGGTGGGCAATCAGCCCCAGCATTTT.

The V call is TRBV20-1, the J call TRBJ2-7; 7 nucleotides align to TRBD1. The germline V gene encodes CDR1 DFQATT and CDR2 SNEGSKA (reference sequence). CDR3 length equals 15 residues. With V trimmed by 6 bases and J by 0 bases, 11 bases remained unmatched. Here the CDR3 DNA reads TGCAGTGCACAGTCCCGGGACAGCTACTCCTACGAGCAGTACTTC. This codes for CSAQSRDSYSYEQYF.

About this clonotype itself: A read error is possible here, since a much larger clone lies one base away. The CDR3 DNA is TGCGCCAGCAGCTCGGATCACCAGGGAGTCTCACCCCTCCACTTT. It specifies CASSSDHQGVSPLHF. The chain carries TRBV5-1 and TRBJ1-6, with D perhaps matching TRBD1 (5 bases). Per germline, CDR1 SGHRS and CDR2 YFSETQ. V lost 3 bases and J lost 10, with 17 bases in between. CDR3 length equals 15 residues.

Comment on this clonotype: A much larger clone lies a single base off, so this may be a read error. For the CDR3, the DNA is TGTGCCGGCAGGACAGGGAACACAGATACGCAGTATTTT. Protein: CAGRTGNTDTQYF. The chain uses TRBV28 and TRBJ2-3, with 8 nucleotides matching TRBD1. From germline, CDR1 is MDHEN and CDR2 SYDVKM. This CDR3 is 13 amino acids long.

This clonotype was observed once. The chain uses TRBV9 and TRBJ1-2; TRBD1 matches at 9 bases. Germline CDR1 is SGDLS and CDR2 is YYNGEE. V was clipped by 1 base and J by 7 bases; unmatched bases: 8. The CDR3 runs 15 residues. CDR3 amino acids: CASSVIDRGNPGYTF. The CDR3 nucleotides read TGTGCCAGCAGCGTAATTGACAGGGGGAATCCTGGCTACACCTTC.

The chain joins TRBV7-9 to TRBJ1-2, with unresolved D. There are 13 residues in the CDR3. CDR1 is SEHNR and CDR2 is FQNEAQ in the germline V gene (reference sequence). The V gene lost 1 base and the J gene lost 4 bases, with 7 bases spanning the gap. The CDR3: CASSLDLCYGYTF. CDR3 DNA: TGTGCCAGCAGCTTAGACTTATGCTATGGCTACACCTTC.

Ten or more counts support this clonotype. The chain combines TRBV5-1 with TRBJ2-5, with D tentatively TRBD2 (6 bases). Germline CDR1 SGHRS, CDR2 YFSETQ. This CDR3 comprises 15 residues. Deletions cut 0 bases from V and 3 bases from J, with 12 bases between. This CDR3 is CASSLGGLPEETQYF. As DNA, the CDR3 is TGCGCCAGCAGCTTGGGCGGACTACCCGAAGAGACCCAGTACTTC. Full variable domain (remainder filled in from reference TRBV5-1 and TRBJ2-5): KAGVTQTPRYLIKTRGQQVTLSCSPISGHRSVSWYQQTPGQGLQFLFEYFSETQRNKGNFPGRFSGRQFSNSRSEMNVSTLELGDSALYLCASSLGGLPEETQYFGPGTRLLVL.

The chain employs TRBV20-1 and TRBJ1-4, with D perhaps TRBD1 (5 bases). The CDR3 spans 12 residues. Trimming cost V 2 bases and J 8 bases, with 9 bases left between them. The germline CDR1 and CDR2 sequences are DFQATT and SNEGSKA (reference sequence). The CDR3 reads CSARQGEEKLFF. CDR3 DNA sequence: TGCAGTGCTAGACAGGGAGAAGAAAAACTGTTTTTT.

This chain links TRBV4-2 with TRBJ2-7; D perhaps matches TRBD1 (6 bases). The germline CDR1 and CDR2 sequences are LGHNA and YNFKEQ. Trimming took off 0 bases at V and 1 base at J, with 13 bases between the two ends. The CDR3 spans 16 residues. Here the CDR3 DNA reads TGTGCCAGCAGCCAAGAGCAGGCAGGGGTTTCCTACGAGCAGTACTTC. This codes for CASSQEQAGVSYEQYF.

The gene calls are TRBV28 and TRBJ1-1, with 8 bases lining up with TRBD1. The CDR3 covers 15 residues. CDR1 and CDR2 from the germline V gene are MDHEN and SYDVKM. J was trimmed by 6 bases and V by 3 bases; bases with no gene match: 9. CDR3 region: CASSFQSGGAAEAFF. The CDR3 DNA sequence: TGTGCCAGCAGTTTCCAATCAGGGGGCGCGGCTGAAGCTTTCTTT.

This chain joins TRBV4-2 and TRBJ2-1; the match to TRBD2 covers 16 bases. Germline V gene lookup returns CDR1 LGHNA and CDR2 YNFKEQ. This CDR3 has 16 amino acids. J gave up 8 bases and V 4 bases, and 5 bases lay outside the gene matches. The CDR3 sequence is CASSLTGTSGRDEQFF. The CDR3 bases are TGTGCCAGCAGCCTAACCGGGACTAGCGGGAGGGATGAGCAGTTCTTC.

This chain joins TRBV20-1 and TRBJ2-1, with 10 bases identical to TRBD2. The V gene end was trimmed by 6 bases and the J gene end by 5 bases; junction bases not matched to a gene: 7. The CDR3 consists of 14 residues. Germline V gene sequence: CDR1 DFQATT, CDR2 SNEGSKA (reference sequence). CDR3 coding DNA: TGCAGTGCGGAAGCGGGGGGGCTTAACAATGAGCAGTTCTTC. Protein product: CSAEAGGLNNEQFF.

This clonotype was detected a few times. The chain joins TRBV5-1 to TRBJ2-5; TRBD2 matches at 9 bases. The CDR3 has 16 residues. Germline V gene sequence: CDR1 SGHRS, CDR2 YFSETQ. The ends lost 0 bases at V and 1 base at J; junction bases unmatched: 4. DNA for the CDR3: TGCGCCAGCAGCTTGGCGGGTAGCGGGGGCCAAGAGACCCAGTACTTC. It translates to CASSLAGSGGQETQYF.

J is TRBJ1-6 and V is TRBV5-1; possibly TRBD1 for D (5 bases). V was trimmed by 4 bases and J by 8 bases, leaving 13 bases between them. The CDR3 contains 14 residues. Germline V lookup: CDR1 SGHRS, CDR2 YFSETQ. CDR3 residues: CASSPGGNDSPLHF. DNA for the CDR3: TGCGCCAGCAGCCCGGGGGGTAACGATTCACCCCTCCACTTT.

The DNA for the CDR3 is TGTGCCAGCAGTTTCTGGAACAGGGGGTACGAGCAGTACTTC. Translation: CASSFWNRGYEQYF. The chain joins TRBV27 to TRBJ2-7; 8 bases fit TRBD1. The CDR3 has 14 amino acids. Germline CDR1 is MNHEY and CDR2 is SMNVEV (reference sequence). Trimming cost V 3 bases and J 4 bases; bases outside gene matches: 5.

This clonotype was detected only a few times. The rearrangement joins TRBV5-6 to TRBJ1-2; TRBD1 matches at 8 bases. The junction had 5 bases not matched to a gene; V was cut back by 0 bases and J by 7 bases. This CDR3 contains 14 residues. CDR1 and CDR2 from the germline V gene are SGHDT and YYEEEE. The CDR3 region has the DNA TGTGCCAGCAGCTTGGGGACAGGGTCTTTTGGCTACACCTTC. It translates to CASSLGTGSFGYTF.

V gene TRBV5-1 combines with J gene TRBJ1-1, with 9 bases identical to TRBD1. The CDR3 spans 16 residues. Germline CDR1 SGHRS, CDR2 YFSETQ. With 4 bases clipped from V and 3 bases from J, the junction kept 10 bases outside the gene matches. The chain's CDR3 is CASSRQGDLWDTEAFF. The CDR3 coding sequence is TGCGCCAGCAGCCGACAGGGGGATTTATGGGACACTGAAGCTTTCTTT.

This chain links TRBV20-1 with TRBJ2-2; D is perhaps TRBD1 (5 bases). V lost 5 bases and J 2 bases, leaving 9 bases between the germline ends. Per the germline V gene, CDR1 is DFQATT and CDR2 is SNEGSKA (reference sequence). The CDR3 loop spans 13 amino acids. DNA for the CDR3: TGCAGTGCTCCGGACACCAACACCGGGGAGCTGTTTTTT. Amino acid sequence: CSAPDTNTGELFF.